The 3 T cell receptor beta chains below come from one sample, sequenced in a study of prognosis after radiotherapy for stage I lung cancer (dated by TCRdb to the early 2020s). Sequenced using an Illumina HiSeq 3000. Two rounds of multiplex PCR were used to amplify the TCR beta CDR3 region from genomic DNA. In the first round of PCR, primers specific to each TRBV and TRBJ gene were used, and the primer sequences are filed in Chinese patent CN105087789A. Clones were called with MiXCR by TCRdb after fastp trimmed the public reads at Q25, and only in-frame beta chains were retained. Each CDR3 protein appears once, grouped with its most common genes and DNA. A total of roughly 27,000 distinct CDR3 sequences appear in this sample, about half of them only once. Clones ranked in the top ten supply 15% of the sample. Specimen: PBMCs, collected before or after stereotactic body radiation therapy (not recorded which). The receptors here all came from a donor over 45 with non-small cell lung cancer.

This clonotype counts as medium-sized. This chain uses TRBV6-2 or TRBV6-3 with TRBJ2-1; 12 nucleotides agree with TRBD2. Per germline, CDR1 MNHEY and CDR2 SVGEGT. This CDR3 is 15 amino acids long. The V gene end was trimmed by 4 bases and the J gene end by 8 bases; junction bases not matched to a gene: 6. The CDR3 is CASSFPTSGRYEQFF. The CDR3 DNA is TGTGCCAGCAGTTTCCCGACTAGCGGGAGATATGAGCAGTTCTTC.

This clonotype was observed at least ten times. The chain employs TRBV11-2 and TRBJ2-5; 10 nucleotides match TRBD1. The J segment lost 5 bases and the V segment lost 6 bases, leaving 6 bases of the junction unmatched. CDR3 length equals 14 residues. CDR1 and CDR2 from the germline V gene are SGHAT and FQNNGV. In DNA, the CDR3 is TGTGCCAGCAGGGGACAGGGGCAGCGGGAGACCCAGTACTTC. It encodes CASRGQGQRETQYF.

This clonotype was detected ten times or more. This sequence joins TRBV9 and TRBJ2-3; TRBD2 agrees at 11 bases. This CDR3 comprises 19 residues. Germline V lookup: CDR1 SGDLS, CDR2 YYNGEE. Trimming took 3 bases from V and 4 from J; bases not matched to a gene: 16. CDR3 residues: CASSEDTPRLAGGADTQYF. The CDR3 DNA reads as TGTGCCAGCAGCGAAGACACCCCTCGCCTAGCGGGGGGAGCAGATACGCAGTATTTT. The full variable domain, in which reference TRBV9 and TRBJ2-3 provide the parts outside the CDR3, is DSGVTQTPKHLITATGQRVTLRCSPRSGDLSVYWYQQSLDQGLQFLIQYYNGEERAKGNILERFSAQQFPDLHSELNLSSLELGDSALYFCASSEDTPRLAGGADTQYFGPGTRLTVL.